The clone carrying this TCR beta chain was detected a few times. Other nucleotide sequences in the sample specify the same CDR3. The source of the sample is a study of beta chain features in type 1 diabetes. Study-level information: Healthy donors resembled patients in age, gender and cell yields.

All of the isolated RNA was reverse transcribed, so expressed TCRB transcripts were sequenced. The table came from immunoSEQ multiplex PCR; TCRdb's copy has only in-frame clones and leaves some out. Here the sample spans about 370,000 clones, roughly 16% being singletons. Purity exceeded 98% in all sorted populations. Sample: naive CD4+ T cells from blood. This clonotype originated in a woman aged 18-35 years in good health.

CDR3 DNA: TGTGCCAGCAGTTCTCTTGACAGGGACAGTCAGCCCCAGCATTTT. Translated: CASSSLDRDSQPQHF. The chain links TRBV28 to TRBJ1-5; 7 nucleotides align to TRBD1. The CDR3 is 15 residues long. The V gene end was trimmed by 4 bases and the J gene end by 6 bases; junction bases not matched to a gene: 9. Germline CDR1 MDHEN, CDR2 SYDVKM.